Below are 17 T cell receptor beta chains sequenced from a single sample in a study of T cell responses to AZD1222 COVID-19 vaccine. Data came from immunoSEQ multiplex PCR; TCRdb stores just in-frame clones and leaves some out. The data hold 120,000 or so clones, with around 92% observed a single time. The sample consisted of peripheral blood, taken 28 days after the second AZD1222 dose. The origin of the receptors is an adult who received the AZD1222 COVID-19 vaccine.

The chain employs TRBV19 and TRBJ1-1, with TRBD1 as a possible D gene (6 bases). The CDR3 totals 13 residues. The ends were cut back, 7 bases at V and 2 bases at J, with 11 bases in the middle. CDR1 LNHDA and CDR2 SQIVND come from the germline V gene (reference sequence). DNA for the CDR3: TGTGCCAGTACCTGGGGGGGCAACACTGAAGCTTTCTTT. Translated: CASTWGGNTEAFF.

The V and J genes are TRBV2 and TRBJ2-5; TRBD2 matches at 9 bases. V lost 5 bases, J lost 5 bases, and 9 bases stayed unmatched. The CDR3 is 15 residues long. Germline lookup yields CDR1 SNHLY and CDR2 FYNNEI. As DNA, the CDR3 is TGTGCCAGCAGTTTACTAGCGGGTCATGGGGAGACCCAGTACTTC. This sequence encodes CASSLLAGHGETQYF.

The rearrangement links TRBV24-1 to TRBJ2-5, with D possibly matching TRBD2 (6 bases). V was trimmed by 4 bases and J by 5 bases, leaving 16 bases between them. The CDR3 length is 15 residues. The V gene's germline CDR1 is KGHDR and CDR2 SFDVKD. DNA for the CDR3: TGTGCCACCAGTGACCCACGCGGGGCTGGCGAGACCCAGTACTTC. This encodes CATSDPRGAGETQYF.

This chain links TRBV7-9 with TRBJ2-3; D is ambiguous. The CDR3 spans 11 residues. The germline CDR1 and CDR2 sequences are SEHNR and FQNEAQ (reference sequence). Trimming removed 6 bases at V and 7 bases at J, with 8 bases between. The CDR3 DNA follows: TGTGCCAGCAGGGAGAGTAATACGCAGTATTTT. Residues: CASRESNTQYF.

The rearrangement links TRBV9 to TRBJ2-3; unclear D gene. From germline, CDR1 is SGDLS and CDR2 YYNGEE. The V and J ends lost 0 bases and 1 base respectively, with 12 bases between them. The CDR3 consists of 16 residues. CDR3 nucleotide sequence: TGTGCCAGCAGCGTAGCTAGTAGTCATGGCACAGATACGCAGTATTTT. It specifies CASSVASSHGTDTQYF.

This clone was detected only a few times. The gene calls are TRBV5-1 and TRBJ1-2; D not resolved. Germline-derived CDR1 and CDR2 are SGHRS and YFSETQ. V lost 0 bases to trimming and J lost 13 bases, with 13 bases between them. This CDR3 spans 12 amino acids. The CDR3: CASSLGADLGTF. The CDR3 DNA is TGCGCCAGCAGCTTGGGGGCCGATTTGGGCACCTTC.

This clone was found once. The chain combines TRBV7-2 with TRBJ2-5, with D possibly TRBD2 on 6 matching bases. V was clipped by 1 base and J by 3 bases, with 12 bases between them. Germline-derived CDR1 and CDR2 are SGHTA and FQGNSA. This CDR3 is built from 15 residues. Written as DNA, the CDR3 is TGTGCCAGCAGCTTAGTTCGGGGACTCGAAGAGACCCAGTACTTC. Translating it yields CASSLVRGLEETQYF.

The chain recombines TRBV28 with TRBJ1-2; D is undetermined. The CDR3 totals 11 residues. Trimming shortened V by 8 bases and J by 3 bases, and 7 bases separated the two germline ends. The germline CDR1 and CDR2 sequences are MDHEN and SYDVKM. Here the CDR3 reads CASLWDYGYTF. The CDR3 region has the DNA TGTGCCAGCCTTTGGGACTATGGCTACACCTTC.

The chain has TRBV13 and TRBJ2-3; 9 bases are shared with TRBD2. CDR1 is PRHDT and CDR2 is FYEKMQ in the germline V gene (reference sequence). The CDR3 is 16 amino acids. Losses at the gene ends were 4 bases for V and 0 bases for J; bases not matched to a gene: 5. In nucleotides, the CDR3 is TGTGCCAGCAGCTACCGGACTAGCGCAAGCACAGATACGCAGTATTTT. Protein: CASSYRTSASTDTQYF.

The chain carries TRBV4-2 and TRBJ1-4; 7 nucleotides agree with TRBD1. Germline lookup yields CDR1 LGHNA and CDR2 YNFKEQ. The V segment lost 2 bases and the J segment 7 bases; nucleotides outside the gene matches: 7. This CDR3 region has 15 residues. Here the CDR3 DNA reads TGTGCCAGCAGCCAACGGACAGGCGGGGGTGAAAAACTGTTTTTT. This encodes CASSQRTGGGEKLFF.

This chain links TRBV19 with TRBJ2-3; D unclear. The CDR3 has 15 amino acids. In germline, CDR1 is LNHDA, CDR2 SQIVND (reference sequence). V was trimmed by 3 bases and J by 0 bases, leaving 10 bases between them. CDR3 DNA sequence: TGTGCCAGTAGTATGAATGGGTTCAGCACAGATACGCAGTATTTT. Protein: CASSMNGFSTDTQYF. Full variable domain (outside the CDR3, taken from reference TRBV19 and TRBJ2-3): DGGITQSPKYLFRKEGQNVTLSCEQNLNHDAMYWYRQDPGQGLRLIYYSQIVNDFQKGDIAEGYSVSREKKESFPLTVTSAQKNPTAFYLCASSMNGFSTDTQYFGPGTRLTVL.

This clone has a handful of counts. The chain uses TRBV15 and TRBJ1-4, with 7 bases aligning to TRBD1. The junction had 6 bases not matched to a gene; V was cut back by 2 bases and J by 0 bases. CDR3 size: 17 residues. The germline V gene has CDR1 LNHNV and CDR2 YYDKDF (reference sequence). The CDR3 coding sequence is TGTGCCACCAGCAGAAGGAGGACAGGCACAACTAATGAAAAACTGTTTTTT. Protein: CATSRRRTGTTNEKLFF.

This rearrangement joins TRBV28 to TRBJ1-2, with no clear D. Between the trimmed V and J ends, which lost 2 bases and 8 bases, there was a span of 15 bases. This CDR3 is 14 amino acids long. Germline lookup yields CDR1 MDHEN and CDR2 SYDVKM. CDR3 DNA sequence: TGTGCCAGCAGTTTACGAGCGGGAATTTGGGGCTACACCTTC. This gives the protein CASSLRAGIWGYTF.

CDR3 in amino acids: CASSQDGGEKLFF. For the CDR3, the DNA is TGTGCCAGCAGCCAAGACGGAGGTGAAAAACTGTTTTTT. J is TRBJ1-4 and V is TRBV3-1 (or the pseudogene TRBV3-2); D gene unclear. The CDR3 spans 13 residues. Germline V CDR1 and CDR2: LGHDT, YNNKEL (reference sequence). Between the trimmed V and J ends, which lost 0 bases and 7 bases, there was a span of 6 bases.

This rearrangement joins TRBV28 to TRBJ1-5, with D hard to call. Germline CDR1 is MDHEN and CDR2 is SYDVKM. This CDR3 has 17 residues. V was shortened by 1 base and J by 3 bases, with 16 bases between the two germline ends. This chain's CDR3 is CASSLYVVSGLNQPQHF. The CDR3, as DNA: TGTGCCAGCAGTTTATACGTCGTGTCGGGCCTCAATCAGCCCCAGCATTTT.

The chain combines TRBV6-2 or TRBV6-3 with TRBJ2-2; TRBD1 matches at 9 bases. From germline, CDR1 is MNHEY and CDR2 SVGEGT. The CDR3 loop spans 14 amino acids. The V gene end was trimmed by 8 bases and the J gene end by 8 bases; junction bases not matched to a gene: 9. The CDR3 spells CASCRDRDSGELFF. The CDR3 DNA reads as TGTGCCAGCTGCCGGGACAGGGATTCGGGGGAGCTGTTTTTT.

In its sample, this clone was seen many times. This rearrangement joins TRBV5-5 to TRBJ2-1; D gene unclear. Per germline, CDR1 SGHKS and CDR2 YYEKEE (reference sequence). Trimming stripped 2 bases from V and 4 bases from J, with 4 bases between. CDR3 length: 12 residues. CDR3: CASSFGYNEQFF. CDR3 sequence (DNA): TGTGCCAGCAGCTTTGGTTACAATGAGCAGTTCTTC.